Below, 29 T cell receptor beta chains from the same sample are listed, as sequenced in a study of blood T cell repertoires in COVID-19. The repertoire was sequenced with immunoSEQ multiplex PCR; TCRdb's copy has only in-frame clones and lacks some. The sample comprises 250,000 to 350,000 clones, roughly 88% of which are singletons, and 3% rests with the top ten. The sequencing sample was made of peripheral blood. Every receptor here comes from a woman between 25 and 40 years old with active or convalescent COVID-19.

V is TRBV6-2 or TRBV6-3 and J is TRBJ2-1; 11 nucleotides line up with TRBD1. V shed 5 bases and J 6 bases; nucleotides not matched to a gene: 15. Germline CDR1 MNHEY, CDR2 SVGEGT. The CDR3 spans 18 residues. The CDR3 protein is CASSPIIFGQGALNEQFF. For the CDR3, the DNA is TGTGCCAGCAGTCCCATTATCTTCGGACAGGGGGCTCTCAATGAGCAGTTCTTC.

The chain recombines TRBV7-3 with TRBJ2-1; 8 bases match TRBD2. Germline V gene data show CDR1 as SGHTA and CDR2 as FQGTGA. This CDR3 has 15 amino acids. Trimming cost V 2 bases and J 4 bases; bases outside gene matches: 4. The CDR3 DNA reads as TGTGCCAGCAGCTTAGCAGCGGGGGTATACAATGAGCAGTTCTTC. Amino acids: CASSLAAGVYNEQFF.

The chain is built from TRBV7-3 and TRBJ2-3; D might be TRBD1 (5 bases). From germline, CDR1 is SGHTA and CDR2 FQGTGA. Deletions cut 2 bases from V and 4 bases from J, with 13 bases between. The CDR3 consists of 15 residues. The CDR3 nucleotides read TGTGCCAGCAGCTTACAGTCAGGGTCATCAGATACGCAGTATTTT. It yields the protein CASSLQSGSSDTQYF. Looking up the rest from reference TRBV7-3 and TRBJ2-3 gives the full variable domain: GAGVSQTPSNKVTEKGKYVELRCDPISGHTALYWYRQSLGQGPEFLIYFQGTGAADDSGLPNDRFFAVRPEGSVSTLKIQRTERGDSAVYLCASSLQSGSSDTQYFGPGTRLTVL.

Written as DNA, the CDR3 is TGTGCCAGCAGTGATCAGGGATACTCCTACGAGCAGTACTTC. Protein product: CASSDQGYSYEQYF. The chain links TRBV2 to TRBJ2-7, with D tentatively TRBD1 (5 bases). Germline CDR1 SNHLY, CDR2 FYNNEI. CDR3 length: 14 residues. V lost 3 bases, J lost 0 bases, and 9 bases lay in between.

This chain connects TRBV7-3 to TRBJ2-1, with 8 bases aligning to TRBD2. The CDR3 runs to 15 residues. V gave up 3 bases and J gave up 3 bases; unmatched junction bases: 4. CDR1 and CDR2 (germline): SGHTA, FQGTGA. CDR3 sequence: CASSFSGGHYNEQFF. CDR3 in DNA: TGTGCCAGCAGCTTCAGCGGGGGCCACTACAATGAGCAGTTCTTC.

The V call is TRBV12-3 or TRBV12-4, the J call TRBJ1-1, with D possibly TRBD1 on 6 matching bases. The CDR3 is made up of 13 amino acids. V lost 2 bases and J lost 4, with 8 bases in between. CDR3 amino acids: CASSLTGSTEAFF. DNA for the CDR3: TGTGCCAGCAGTTTAACAGGGAGCACTGAAGCTTTCTTT.

This CDR3 reads CASRLAGADTQYF. CDR3 in DNA: TGTGCCAGCCGGCTAGCGGGGGCCGATACGCAGTATTTT. The chain is built from TRBV6-5 and TRBJ2-3; 10 bases map to TRBD2. The germline V gene has CDR1 MNHEY and CDR2 SVGAGI. The CDR3 runs 13 residues. V was clipped by 8 bases and J by 6 bases; unmatched bases: 5.

This clone was observed a single time. This chain joins TRBV5-1 and TRBJ2-7; 13 bases align to TRBD2. The CDR3 has 17 residues. Germline V gives CDR1 SGHRS, CDR2 YFSETQ. V shed 2 bases and J 0 bases; nucleotides not matched to a gene: 5. Here the CDR3 DNA reads TGCGCCAGCAGCTTAAGACTAGCGGGGGGCGTCTCCTACGAGCAGTACTTC. Its protein is CASSLRLAGGVSYEQYF.

Only one count was recorded for this clone. The V call is TRBV14, the J call TRBJ2-3, with 9 nucleotides matching TRBD1. The CDR3 consists of 16 residues. Germline V lookup: CDR1 SGHDN, CDR2 FVKESK. Trimming cost V 1 base and J 5 bases; bases outside gene matches: 7. This CDR3 is CASSQGDRVVGDTQYF. CDR3 DNA: TGTGCCAGCAGCCAAGGGGACAGGGTGGTCGGAGATACGCAGTATTTT.

The chain couples TRBV27 to TRBJ2-1, with 7 bases aligning to TRBD2. Losses at the gene ends were 5 bases for V and 3 bases for J; bases not matched to a gene: 4. In germline, CDR1 is MNHEY, CDR2 SMNVEV (reference sequence). The CDR3 extends over 14 amino acids. The CDR3 sequence: CASSVSGDYNEQFF. The CDR3 nucleotides are TGTGCCAGCAGTGTGAGCGGGGACTACAATGAGCAGTTCTTC.

This chain's CDR3 is CASTRTGTGSGNTIYF. DNA for the CDR3: TGTGCCAGCACCCGGACAGGGACAGGCTCTGGAAACACCATATATTTT. The rearrangement links TRBV7-2 to TRBJ1-3; TRBD1 matches at 8 bases. The CDR3 is 16 residues long. The ends lost 7 bases at V and 0 bases at J; junction bases unmatched: 8. Germline CDR1 is SGHTA and CDR2 is FQGNSA.

The DNA of the CDR3 is TGTGCCAGCAGTGCCGACGCGGCTAGCGGGGATGAGACCCAGTACTTC. Its translation is CASSADAASGDETQYF. The rearrangement joins TRBV2 to TRBJ2-5, with 9 bases aligning to TRBD2. With 4 bases clipped from V and 5 bases from J, the junction kept 11 bases outside the gene matches. Germline V gives CDR1 SNHLY, CDR2 FYNNEI. CDR3 length: 16 amino acids.

The rearrangement joins TRBV19 to TRBJ2-2; 10 nucleotides agree with TRBD1. There are 16 residues in the CDR3. The germline V gene has CDR1 LNHDA and CDR2 SQIVND (reference sequence). Trimming removed 5 bases from V and 6 bases from J; junction bases left unmatched: 9. This CDR3 is CASSFFSGTGAGELFF. CDR3 sequence (DNA): TGTGCCAGTAGTTTCTTTTCAGGGACAGGGGCCGGGGAGCTGTTTTTT. The complete variable domain, with remaining parts taken from reference TRBV19 and TRBJ2-2, reads DGGITQSPKYLFRKEGQNVTLSCEQNLNHDAMYWYRQDPGQGLRLIYYSQIVNDFQKGDIAEGYSVSREKKESFPLTVTSAQKNPTAFYLCASSFFSGTGAGELFFGEGSRLTVL.

V and J are TRBV23-1 and TRBJ1-1, with D possibly TRBD1 on 6 matching bases. TRBV23-1 falls under the ORF class, with uncertain function. This CDR3 is built from 14 residues. The V gene lost 3 bases and the J gene lost 1 base, with 9 bases spanning the gap. The DNA of the CDR3 is TGCGCCAGCAGTCACATCAGGGGGAACACTGAAGCTTTCTTT. Its protein product is CASSHIRGNTEAFF.

This sequence joins TRBV9 and TRBJ2-6; 11 nucleotides agree with TRBD1. V was pared by 3 bases and J by 2 bases, with 1 base of the junction left unmatched. The CDR3 runs to 16 residues. Germline CDR1 is SGDLS and CDR2 is YYNGEE. CDR3 protein: CASSGTGGAGANVLTF. The CDR3 bases are TGTGCCAGCAGCGGGACAGGGGGCGCTGGGGCCAACGTCCTGACTTTC.

This sequence joins TRBV4-3 and TRBJ2-3; D remains unclear. Germline assignment: CDR1 LGHNA and CDR2 YSLEER. Between the trimmed V and J ends, which lost 4 bases and 5 bases, there was a span of 4 bases. There are 11 residues in the CDR3. CDR3 in DNA: TGCGCCAGCAGCCTCCAAGATACGCAGTATTTT. Its protein is CASSLQDTQYF.

The chain couples TRBV24-1 to TRBJ2-5, with a tentative D call TRBD2 (5 bases). Germline V gene sequence: CDR1 KGHDR, CDR2 SFDVKD. Trimming cost V 1 base and J 7 bases, with 6 bases left between them. CDR3 length: 12 residues. The CDR3 coding sequence is TGTGCCACCAGTGATTTTGGGAGGACCCAGTACTTC. This encodes CATSDFGRTQYF.

The V gene is TRBV5-1, the J gene TRBJ1-1; 7 nucleotides match TRBD1. With 1 base clipped from V and 1 base from J, the junction kept 7 bases outside the gene matches. Germline V gene data show CDR1 as SGHRS and CDR2 as YFSETQ. This CDR3 contains 16 residues. In DNA, the CDR3 is TGCGCCAGCAGCTTGCGGGCAGGGGGAGAGAACACTGAAGCTTTCTTT. Its translation: CASSLRAGGENTEAFF.

The chain joins TRBV14 to TRBJ2-2, with TRBD2 identical over 8 bases. The J segment lost 5 bases and the V segment lost 4 bases, leaving 12 bases of the junction unmatched. The length of the CDR3 is 17 residues. Germline V gene lookup returns CDR1 SGHDN and CDR2 FVKESK. CDR3 coding DNA: TGTGCCAGCAGCCCTTTAGCGGGGAGGGGAACGACCGGGGAGCTGTTTTTT. Its protein product is CASSPLAGRGTTGELFF.

This chain connects TRBV7-2 to TRBJ2-3, with 11 bases aligning to TRBD1. The CDR3 loop spans 16 amino acids. The trim removed 4 bases at V and 4 bases at J, leaving 7 bases unmatched. From germline, CDR1 is SGHTA and CDR2 FQGNSA. CDR3 residues: CASSSAGTGGPDTQYF. CDR3 bases: TGTGCCAGCAGCTCGGCCGGGACAGGGGGGCCAGATACGCAGTATTTT.

This chain uses TRBV28 with TRBJ2-2; TRBD2 might be the D (6 bases). Germline V gene lookup returns CDR1 MDHEN and CDR2 SYDVKM. The CDR3 is 18 residues long. V was clipped by 3 bases and J by 0 bases, with 17 bases between them. In DNA form, the CDR3 reads TGTGCCAGCAGTTTTCTAAAATTTGCGGGGTCGAACACCGGGGAGCTGTTTTTT. The encoded protein is CASSFLKFAGSNTGELFF.

The V call is TRBV5-5, the J call TRBJ2-5, with 7 bases fitting TRBD2. Per germline, CDR1 SGHKS and CDR2 YYEKEE (reference sequence). The V segment lost 1 base and the J segment 3 bases; nucleotides outside the gene matches: 3. The CDR3 is 14 residues long. In nucleotides, the CDR3 is TGTGCCAGCAGCTTGACAGCGGGGAAAGAGACCCAGTACTTC. This encodes CASSLTAGKETQYF.

J is TRBJ1-1 and V is TRBV28; 8 positions agree with TRBD1. Germline V gene data show CDR1 as MDHEN and CDR2 as SYDVKM. The CDR3 covers 15 residues. After removal of 3 bases from V and 4 bases from J, the junction contained 7 bases not matched to a gene. The CDR3 region is CASSFLGQGGTEAFF. CDR3 bases: TGTGCCAGCAGTTTTTTAGGACAGGGCGGCACTGAAGCTTTCTTT.

This chain connects TRBV14 to TRBJ2-2, with 7 bases that match TRBD2. CDR1 and CDR2 from the germline V gene are SGHDN and FVKESK. The CDR3 spans 18 residues. With V trimmed by 0 bases and J by 2 bases, 9 bases remained unmatched. The DNA for the CDR3 is TGTGCCAGCAGCCAAGACCACCTGGCGGGGGTAAACACCGGGGAGCTGTTTTTT. Encoded protein: CASSQDHLAGVNTGELFF.

The chain recombines TRBV7-8 with TRBJ1-2, with a tentative D call TRBD1 (5 bases). Trimming took off 4 bases at V and 7 bases at J, with 10 bases between the two ends. Germline CDR1 and CDR2: SGHVS and FQNEAQ. The CDR3 totals 12 residues. Here the CDR3 reads CASSWGGGGYTF. The DNA for the CDR3 is TGTGCCAGCAGCTGGGGCGGGGGTGGCTACACCTTC.

This chain links TRBV5-1 with TRBJ1-4; 10 bases fit TRBD1. CDR1 SGHRS and CDR2 YFSETQ come from the germline V gene. Trimming at V came to 3 bases and at J to 7 bases, leaving 6 bases not matched to a gene. CDR3 length: 15 amino acids. CDR3 amino acids: CASSSGTGEREKLFF. CDR3 nucleotides: TGCGCCAGCAGCTCGGGGACAGGGGAGCGTGAAAAACTGTTTTTT.

V and J are TRBV15 and TRBJ1-2, with D possibly being TRBD1 (5 bases). Per germline, CDR1 LNHNV and CDR2 YYDKDF (reference sequence). The CDR3 contains 15 residues. With 0 bases removed from V and 4 bases from J, the gap between germline ends came to 12 bases. The CDR3 coding sequence is TGTGCCACCAGCAGAGAACGCTTACAGGTCTATGGCTACACCTTC. Protein product: CATSRERLQVYGYTF.

Note on this clone: This may be a read error, as it is one base from a much larger clone. The sample carries other DNA sequences with the same CDR3. The chain uses TRBV3-1 (or the pseudogene TRBV3-2) and TRBJ2-7, with 8 bases lining up with TRBD1. Germline CDR1 reads LGHDT; CDR2 reads YNNKEL (reference sequence). J was trimmed by 1 base and V by 4 bases; bases with no gene match: 0. The CDR3 totals 13 residues. CDR3 in amino acids: CASSRQGSYEQYF. Here the CDR3 DNA reads TGTGCCAGCAGCCGACAGGGGTCCTACGAGCAGTACTTC.

This clone was observed a few times. The V call is TRBV10-1, the J call TRBJ1-1, with unresolved D. This CDR3 has 13 amino acids. Germline CDR1 and CDR2: WNHNN and SYGVQD (reference sequence). Deletions cut 0 bases from V and 8 bases from J, with 10 bases between. CDR3 sequence reads: CASSESGVREAFF. The CDR3 DNA is TGCGCCAGCAGTGAGTCGGGCGTCAGGGAAGCTTTCTTT.